These 23 T cell receptor beta chains were sequenced from one sample in a study of T-cell reconstitution after alpha-beta-depleted transplantation in children. The TCRbeta library was prepared with unique molecular identifiers. TCRdb passed the PCR reads through MiXCR, listing each CDR3 protein once. The sample shows 250,000 to 350,000 distinct CDR3 sequences, approximately 9.6% of them seen only once. The specimen was PBMCs from the stem cell graft donor, collected from the stem cell graft. The receptors originated from a human donor who donated a stem cell graft to a child with SCID.

This clonotype was recorded many times. The chain couples TRBV12-3 or TRBV12-4 to TRBJ2-3; D perhaps matches TRBD1 (6 bases). Trimming took off 5 bases at V and 0 bases at J, with 18 bases between the two ends. The CDR3 has 17 residues. CDR3 in amino acids: CASSATRRDISTDTQYF. In DNA form, the CDR3 reads TGTGCCAGCAGTGCAACGAGACGGGACATTAGCACAGATACGCAGTATTTT.

In its sample, this clonotype was seen a few times. This sequence joins TRBV5-1 and TRBJ2-1; no reliable D call. V was cut by 0 bases and J by 1 base, with 8 bases left in between. The CDR3 has 15 residues. Germline CDR1 and CDR2: SGHRS and YFSETQ. CDR3 protein: CASSLEYKSYNEQFF. For the CDR3, the DNA is TGCGCCAGCAGCTTGGAGTACAAATCCTACAATGAGCAGTTCTTC.

This clonotype was picked up a small number of times. V and J are TRBV12-3 or TRBV12-4 and TRBJ1-1, with unresolved D. This CDR3 spans 15 amino acids. V dropped 2 bases and J dropped 3 bases, with 13 bases sitting between them. The chain's CDR3 is CASSLRTSVYTEAFF. The CDR3 bases are TGTGCCAGCAGTTTAAGGACCAGCGTCTACACTGAAGCTTTCTTT.

This clonotype was observed a handful of times. The gene calls are TRBV12-3 or TRBV12-4 and TRBJ1-2, with a weak D call TRBD1 (6 bases). Trimming left V 2 bases short and J 3 bases short, with 13 bases between. The CDR3 has 15 amino acids. The CDR3 sequence is CASSLSQQGYYGYTF. The CDR3 region has the DNA TGTGCCAGCAGTTTATCCCAACAGGGTTACTATGGCTACACCTTC.

This clonotype appeared a few times. The V and J genes are TRBV13 and TRBJ1-2, with TRBD1 matching over 7 bases. The CDR3 contains 15 residues. Germline V lookup: CDR1 PRHDT, CDR2 FYEKMQ (reference sequence). V lost 4 bases and J lost 5; bases outside the gene matches: 10. CDR3 protein: CASSSQPGQSYGYTF. CDR3 in DNA: TGTGCCAGCAGCTCACAACCGGGACAGAGTTATGGCTACACCTTC.

This clonotype was observed a handful of times. The chain couples TRBV7-9 to TRBJ1-2, with D uncertain. Germline V gene data show CDR1 as SEHNR and CDR2 as FQNEAQ (reference sequence). The ends were cut back, 5 bases at V and 1 base at J, with 11 bases in the middle. The CDR3 has 14 amino acids. The CDR3 DNA reads as TGTGCCAGCAGCGCCTCGGACGGTAACTATGGCTACACCTTC. Translating gives CASSASDGNYGYTF. The full variable domain, rest sourced from reference TRBV7-9 and TRBJ1-2, is DTGVSQNPRHKITKRGQNVTFRCDPISEHNRLYWYRQTLGQGPEFLTYFQNEAQLEKSRLLSDRFSAERPKGSFSTLEIQRTEQGDSAMYLCASSASDGNYGYTFGSGTRLTVV.

At least ten counts were recorded for this clonotype. The V gene is TRBV11-2, the J gene TRBJ2-2; 11 nucleotides line up with TRBD1. This CDR3 is built from 19 residues. Germline CDR1 and CDR2: SGHAT and FQNNGV. V gave up 8 bases and J gave up 2 bases; unmatched junction bases: 16. This CDR3 is CASAARRTGGIGNTGELFF. The CDR3 DNA is TGTGCCAGCGCCGCCCGAAGGACAGGGGGCATTGGAAACACCGGGGAGCTGTTTTTT.

This sequence joins TRBV20-1 and TRBJ2-3; TRBD2 agrees at 13 bases. The J segment lost 2 bases and the V segment lost 1 base, leaving 6 bases of the junction unmatched. Germline CDR1 reads DFQATT; CDR2 reads SNEGSKA (reference sequence). The CDR3 contains 17 residues. The CDR3 loop is CSARGGLAGENTDTQYF. The CDR3 DNA reads as TGCAGTGCTAGAGGTGGACTAGCGGGGGAAAACACAGATACGCAGTATTTT.

Many counts were recorded for this clonotype. The chain recombines TRBV4-2 with TRBJ2-4, with 9 bases aligning to TRBD1. The CDR3 is 18 amino acids. Germline values: CDR1 LGHNA, CDR2 YNFKEQ. With 3 bases clipped from V and 0 bases from J, the junction kept 9 bases outside the gene matches. This CDR3 is CASSQARQGVLAKNIQYF. In DNA, the CDR3 is TGTGCCAGCAGCCAGGCGAGACAGGGGGTTTTAGCCAAAAACATTCAGTACTTC.

This clonotype was seen many times. The chain is built from TRBV11-2 and TRBJ1-1; D call uncertain. The CDR3 runs 13 residues. In germline, CDR1 is SGHAT, CDR2 FQNNGV. Trimming removed 2 bases from V and 3 bases from J, with 7 bases in between. The CDR3 region is CASSLYRDTEAFF. The CDR3 DNA reads TGTGCCAGCAGCTTATACAGAGACACTGAAGCTTTCTTT. Together with reference TRBV11-2 and TRBJ1-1, the CDR3 gives the full variable domain: EAGVAQSPRYKIIEKRQSVAFWCNPISGHATLYWYQQILGQGPKLLIQFQNNGVVDDSQLPKDRFSAERLKGVDSTLKIQPAKLEDSAVYLCASSLYRDTEAFFGQGTRLTVV.

This clonotype was counted between two and nine times. V gene TRBV3-1 combines with J gene TRBJ2-1; 11 bases are shared with TRBD2. The germline CDR1 and CDR2 sequences are LGHDT and YNNKEL (reference sequence). The CDR3 consists of 18 residues. V lost 5 bases and J lost 6; bases outside the gene matches: 15. The CDR3: CASSTPELAGGIGNEQFF. As DNA, the CDR3 is TGTGCCAGCAGCACCCCCGAGCTAGCGGGGGGCATTGGCAATGAGCAGTTCTTC.

This clonotype was observed a handful of times. V gene TRBV7-9 combines with J gene TRBJ2-1; 9 bases fit TRBD1. V was clipped by 5 bases and J by 4 bases; unmatched bases: 6. There are 15 residues in the CDR3. Germline lookup yields CDR1 SEHNR and CDR2 FQNEAQ (reference sequence). Written as DNA, the CDR3 is TGTGCCAGCAGCCCCAGACAGGGGGAGTACAATGAGCAGTTCTTC. Translated, it gives CASSPRQGEYNEQFF.

The V and J genes are TRBV9 and TRBJ2-3, with TRBD2 matching 10 bases. The CDR3 length is 16 residues. CDR1 and CDR2 (germline): SGDLS, YYNGEE. Trimming took 2 bases from V and 1 from J; bases not matched to a gene: 4. CDR3 protein: CASSVSGGSGTDTQYF. DNA of the CDR3: TGTGCCAGCAGCGTTAGCGGGGGGAGTGGCACAGATACGCAGTATTTT.

This clonotype was seen more than once but under ten times. The J gene is TRBJ1-3, the V gene TRBV12-3 or TRBV12-4, with D perhaps matching TRBD1 (6 bases). The ends were cut back, 7 bases at V and 6 bases at J, with 16 bases in the middle. CDR3 length: 14 amino acids. CDR3 DNA: TGTGCCAGCAACCGGGACATCCGAGAAAACACCATATATTTT. Translating it yields CASNRDIRENTIYF.

This CDR3 reads CASSNRANYGYTF. For the CDR3, the DNA is TGTGCCAGCAGTAACAGAGCTAACTATGGCTACACCTTC. This chain connects TRBV6-5 to TRBJ1-2; no definite D call. The CDR3 is made up of 13 amino acids. Germline values: CDR1 MNHEY, CDR2 SVGAGI. V lost 5 bases and J 0 bases, leaving 7 bases between the germline ends.

The chain carries TRBV21-1 and TRBJ1-2; no DNA check was done on the table's D call, TRBD1. TRBV21-1 is described as a pseudogene. CDR3 size: 11 residues. CDR3 sequence (DNA): TGTGCCAGCTTCGTCAGGGGTGGCTACACCTTC. This translates into CASFVRGGYTF.

This clonotype appeared many times. The CDR3, as DNA: TGTGCCAGCAGTTTCAGGGACAGGGAGCTGTTTTTT. This encodes CASSFRDRELFF. The genes are TRBV12-3 or TRBV12-4 and TRBJ2-2, with a weak D call TRBD1 (6 bases). Between the trimmed V and J ends, which lost 3 bases and 9 bases, there was a span of 8 bases. CDR3 length: 12 amino acids.

This clonotype was found many times. The V and J genes are TRBV5-1 and TRBJ2-3; 7 bases fit TRBD1. Germline CDR1 is SGHRS and CDR2 is YFSETQ. The CDR3 contains 14 residues. The V and J ends lost 0 bases and 4 bases, in that order; junction bases with no gene match: 2. CDR3 DNA: TGCGCCAGCAGCTTGGGCCAGGGGGCAGATACGCAGTATTTT. Its protein product is CASSLGQGADTQYF.

This clonotype was seen a few times. The rearrangement uses TRBV12-3 or TRBV12-4 and TRBJ2-2, with 10 bases aligning to TRBD1. Losses at the gene ends were 5 bases for V and 4 bases for J; bases not matched to a gene: 7. The CDR3 has 16 amino acids. CDR3 sequence (DNA): TGTGCCAGCAGTCTTAGGACAGGGGGAATCACCGGGGAGCTGTTTTTT. Encoded protein: CASSLRTGGITGELFF.

This clonotype occurred a few times. This chain links TRBV12-3 or TRBV12-4 with TRBJ1-3; D remains unclear. The CDR3 spans 14 residues. The V and J ends lost 6 bases and 4 bases respectively, with 13 bases between them. Here the CDR3 DNA reads TGTGCCAGCAGGGAAAACAGCCTAGGAAACACCATATATTTT. As protein: CASRENSLGNTIYF.

This clonotype occurred a few times. The chain has TRBV12-3 or TRBV12-4 and TRBJ1-2, with TRBD1 matching 8 bases. This CDR3 contains 13 residues. J lost 6 bases, V lost 4 bases, and 4 bases had no gene match. CDR3 nucleotide sequence: TGTGCCAGCAGTTACAGGGGGTCGAATGGCTACACCTTC. It specifies CASSYRGSNGYTF.

This chain links TRBV20-1 with TRBJ2-7; D remains ambiguous. There are 13 residues in the CDR3. Deletions cut 5 bases from V and 2 bases from J, with 13 bases between. The V gene's germline CDR1 is DFQATT and CDR2 SNEGSKA (reference sequence). The CDR3 protein is CSASPRGTYEQYF. CDR3 nucleotide sequence: TGCAGTGCTTCTCCCCGTGGGACCTACGAGCAGTACTTC.

This rearrangement joins TRBV12-3 or TRBV12-4 to TRBJ2-7; 10 bases agree with TRBD1. The junction had 5 bases not matched to a gene; V was cut back by 6 bases and J by 0 bases. The CDR3 extends over 15 amino acids. The CDR3 protein is CASSWDRGPSYEQYF. CDR3 coding DNA: TGTGCCAGCAGCTGGGACAGGGGCCCCTCCTACGAGCAGTACTTC.